The clone carrying this TCR beta chain appeared once. The data were taken from a study of blood T cell repertoires in COVID-19. Clones were sequenced by immunoSEQ multiplex PCR, and TCRdb holds only the in-frame ones, with some missing. This repertoire shows approximately 440,000 clones, around 88% found once; its top ten account for around 12%. The sequenced sample consisted of peripheral blood. This sequence was found in a woman in her fifties or sixties with COVID-19, enrolled during active disease.

The CDR3 region is CASSEITRDEQYF. CDR3 bases: TGTGCCAGCAGCGAGATTACCCGGGACGAGCAGTACTTC. This chain uses TRBV28 with TRBJ2-7; D unresolved. CDR3 length: 13 amino acids. CDR1 is MDHEN and CDR2 is SYDVKM in the germline V gene. V was trimmed by 6 bases and J by 5 bases, leaving 14 bases between them.